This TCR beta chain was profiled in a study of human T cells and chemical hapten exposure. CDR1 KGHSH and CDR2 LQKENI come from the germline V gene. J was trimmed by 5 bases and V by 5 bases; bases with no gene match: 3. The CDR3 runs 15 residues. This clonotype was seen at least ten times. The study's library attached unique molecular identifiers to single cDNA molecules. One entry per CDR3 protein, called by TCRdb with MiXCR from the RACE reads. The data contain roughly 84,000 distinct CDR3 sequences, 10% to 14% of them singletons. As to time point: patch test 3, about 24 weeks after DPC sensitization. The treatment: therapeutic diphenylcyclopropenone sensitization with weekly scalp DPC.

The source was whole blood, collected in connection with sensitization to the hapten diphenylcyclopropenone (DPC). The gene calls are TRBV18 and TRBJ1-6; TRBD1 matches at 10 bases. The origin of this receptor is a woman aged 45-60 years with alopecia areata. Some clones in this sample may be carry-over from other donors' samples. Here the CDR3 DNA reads TGTGCCAGCTCAAGGGACAGGGGCGATAATTCACCCCTCCACTTT. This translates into CASSRDRGDNSPLHF.